Detailed here is one T cell receptor (beta chain). Ten or more counts support this clonotype. Its antigen remains undetermined. The input lacks base qualities; no much larger clone sits a single base away. Libraries of naive CD8 T cells were built from about 19,000 to 1,100,000 sorted cells, with 10%, 30% or 50% of the purified RNA used. On a BD FACSAria II, naive CD8 T cells were FACS-sorted as CD8+CD4-CCR7+CD45RA+ and collected into RLT Plus buffer. To test detection sensitivity, Jurkat RNA equal to ten TCR copies was added to samples of about 19,000-1,100,000 naive CD8 T cells. Enrichment of CD8 T cells was performed with RosetteSep CD8+ T Cell Enrichment Cocktail and Ficoll-Paque, after which ACK red cell lysis was carried out. Library creation used PCR. The listed sequencing device is NextSeq 500. Bulk TCR libraries were made following a previously described method, with the TCR primers given in Table S5. Purification of total RNA was performed with the Qiagen AllPrep DNA/RNA kit. Before any analysis, reads coming from multiple sequencing runs of the same library were combined into one pool. The paper's processing steps were these. Reads were retained only if the reads had an exact TCR constant sequence, and the retained reads were trimmed to 150 nt and grouped according to their 12-nt molecular barcodes. Within each barcode group, reads were sub-clustered at a 15% Levenshtein threshold, and quality-weighted consensus sequences were built per RNA molecule. Non-functional sequences were removed, as were lower-count sequences one edit away from another. Based on fitting two negative binomial distributions, any barcode sub-cluster with under 20% of the maximum read count was discarded. TCRdb trimmed the raw reads at Q25, called clones with MiXCR and kept productive beta chains. For every CDR3 protein sequence, its rows merge into one entry that carries the most common genes and DNA. The V and J calls reflect TCRdb's pipeline rather than the authors' work. The sample table shows approximately 40,000 distinct CDR3 sequences, and 20% to 25% are seen once. Jointly, the top ten make up around 0.96% of the sample.

This entry belongs to a study of molecular identifiers for immune sequencing clone quantification (dated by TCRdb to 2016 to 2019). Study-level background: In a replicate experiment, RNA from around 20,000 or 100,000 naive CD8 T cells was split into five aliquots, four of which were sequenced. CD8 T cells were used in a methods study to benchmark molecular-identifier clustering-based TCR repertoire sequencing (MIDCIRS) and TCR RNA copy counting.

The CDR3 holds 15 amino acids from the cysteine to the phenylalanine. CDR3 DNA is the only sequence kept; it has 45 bases, read in frame from the first base. V is shortened by 4 bases, J by 1 base, and the region joining them spans 14 bases. CDR1 SQVTM and CDR2 ANQGSEA are derived from the germline V gene. What the authors observed across the whole study: Without barcode sub-clustering, chimeric consensus sequences inflated TCR diversity; chimeras reached as high as 47%. In CMV-specific effector cells, clones with more than 20 RNA copies accounted for over 97% of molecules, whereas in naive cells such clones accounted for under 1%. The naive libraries included spiked-in Jurkat TCR RNA (roughly 9 copies' worth), and this RNA is not part of the donor repertoire. The sizes of highly expanded clones could end up underestimated when identical TCR molecules share a barcode. Modeling estimated 2.5 to 3.5 recovered TCR RNA copies per cell, compared with about ten by digital PCR, which implies roughly 30% capture efficiency. Spiked-in Jurkat TCR RNA equivalent to a single cell was reported to be detectable even among approximately 1 million naive CD8 T cells.

Sample: naive CD8+ T cells from blood, with Jurkat cell RNA spiked in. This specimen's cell subset or site label, interpreted: FACS-sorted CD8+CD4-CCR7+CD45RA+ naive T cells. This clonotype was sampled from a human donor in good health. Some libraries in this study had Jurkat cell RNA spiked in. The chain is made from TRBV29-1 and TRBJ2-1; no D segment can be confidently identified. The DNA sequence is as follows: TGCAGCGTTGTTTTTCTAGTTGGGTCCTACAATGAGCAGTTCTTC. It codes for CSVVFLVGSYNEQFF.